This TCR beta chain was recovered during a study of OX40 agonist ivuxolimab in advanced cancers. The CDR3 loop spans 12 amino acids. The germline gives CDR1 MGHRA, CDR2 YSYEKL. V was clipped by 4 bases and J by 6 bases, with 6 bases between them. Repertoires were generated with immunoSEQ multiplex PCR, while TCRdb's copy carries only in-frame clones and drops some. The sample lists around 80,000 clones, around nine tenths occurring once. Source: CD4+ or CD8+ T cells sorted from blood, taken in a trial of the OX40 agonist ivuxolimab. The receptor was derived from an adult with an advanced solid tumor such as melanoma, head and neck, liver or kidney cancer. The chain combines TRBV4-1 with TRBJ2-2, with no clear D. The CDR3 coding sequence is TGCGCCAGCAGCCCCCGGCCCGGGGAGCTGTTTTTT. This sequence encodes CASSPRPGELFF.